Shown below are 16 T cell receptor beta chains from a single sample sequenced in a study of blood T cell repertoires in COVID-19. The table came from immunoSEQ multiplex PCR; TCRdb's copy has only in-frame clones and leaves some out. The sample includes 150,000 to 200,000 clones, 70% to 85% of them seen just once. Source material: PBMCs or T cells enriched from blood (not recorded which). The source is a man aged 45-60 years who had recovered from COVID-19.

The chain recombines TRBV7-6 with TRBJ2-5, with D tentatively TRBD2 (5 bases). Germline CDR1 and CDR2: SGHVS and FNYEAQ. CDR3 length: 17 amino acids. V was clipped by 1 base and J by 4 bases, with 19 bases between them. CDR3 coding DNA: TGTGCCAGCAGCTTAGACCCCCGGGGTGCGATCCGAGAGACCCAGTACTTC. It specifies CASSLDPRGAIRETQYF. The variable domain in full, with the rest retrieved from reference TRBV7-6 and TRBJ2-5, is GAGVSQSPRYKVTKRGQDVALRCDPISGHVSLYWYRQALGQGPEFLTYFNYEAQQDKSGLPNDRFSAERPEGSISTLTIQRTEQRDSAMYRCASSLDPRGAIRETQYFGPGTRLLVL.

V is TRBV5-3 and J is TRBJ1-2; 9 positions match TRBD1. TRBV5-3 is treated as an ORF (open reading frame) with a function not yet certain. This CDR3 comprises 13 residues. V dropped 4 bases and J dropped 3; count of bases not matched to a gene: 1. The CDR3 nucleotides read TGTGCCAGAAGCAGACAGGGGGACTATGGCTACACCTTC. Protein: CARSRQGDYGYTF.

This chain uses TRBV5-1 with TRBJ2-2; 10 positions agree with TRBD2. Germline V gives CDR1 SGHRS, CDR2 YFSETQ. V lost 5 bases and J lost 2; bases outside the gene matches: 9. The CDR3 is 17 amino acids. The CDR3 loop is CASSAGTSAINTGELFF. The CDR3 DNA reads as TGCGCCAGCAGTGCCGGGACTAGCGCGATAAACACCGGGGAGCTGTTTTTT.

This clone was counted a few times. The CDR3 DNA reads as TGTGCCAGCAGCGTAGGTCTTCAGGCCTACAATGAGCAGTTCTTC. It translates to CASSVGLQAYNEQFF. The V call is TRBV9, the J call TRBJ2-1; D gene unclear. V gave up 0 bases and J gave up 2 bases, with 9 bases separating them. There are 15 residues in the CDR3. Germline CDR1 is SGDLS and CDR2 is YYNGEE.

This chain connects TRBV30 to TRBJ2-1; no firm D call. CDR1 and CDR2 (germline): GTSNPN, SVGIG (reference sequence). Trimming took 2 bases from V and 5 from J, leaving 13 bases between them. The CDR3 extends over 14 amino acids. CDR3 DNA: TGTGCCTGGAGTCCCACGACACAGAACAATGAGCAGTTCTTC. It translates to CAWSPTTQNNEQFF.

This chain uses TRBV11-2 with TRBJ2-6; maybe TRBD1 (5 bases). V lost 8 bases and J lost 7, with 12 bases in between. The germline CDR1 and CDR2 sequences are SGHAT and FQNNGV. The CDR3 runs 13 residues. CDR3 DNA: TGTGCCAGCCTCCAGGGCGCAGCCAACGTCCTGACTTTC. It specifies CASLQGAANVLTF.

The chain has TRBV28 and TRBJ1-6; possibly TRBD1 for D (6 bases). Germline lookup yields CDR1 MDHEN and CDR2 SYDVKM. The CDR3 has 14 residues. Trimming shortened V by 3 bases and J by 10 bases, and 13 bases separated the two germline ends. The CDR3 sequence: CASSFGHRGSPLHF. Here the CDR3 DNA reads TGTGCCAGCAGTTTCGGGCATAGGGGGTCACCCCTCCACTTT.

DNA of the CDR3: TGTGCCAGCAGTTTAGCCGGGACAGCCTCCTACGAGCAGTACTTC. This translates into CASSLAGTASYEQYF. The chain uses TRBV27 and TRBJ2-7; 7 nucleotides align to TRBD1. CDR1 and CDR2 from the germline V gene are MNHEY and SMNVEV (reference sequence). The junction had 4 bases not matched to a gene; V was cut back by 2 bases and J by 0 bases. This CDR3 spans 15 amino acids.

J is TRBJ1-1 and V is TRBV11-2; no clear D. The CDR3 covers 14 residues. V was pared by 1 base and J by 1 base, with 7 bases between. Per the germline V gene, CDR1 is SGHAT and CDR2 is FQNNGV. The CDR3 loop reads CASSLVQSNTEAFF. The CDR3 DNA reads TGTGCCAGCAGCTTAGTTCAATCGAACACTGAAGCTTTCTTT.

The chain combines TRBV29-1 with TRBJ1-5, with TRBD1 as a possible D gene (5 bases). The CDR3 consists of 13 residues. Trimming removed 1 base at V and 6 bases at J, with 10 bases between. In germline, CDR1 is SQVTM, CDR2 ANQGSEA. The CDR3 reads CSVEAGIGQPQHF. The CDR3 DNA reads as TGCAGCGTTGAAGCAGGGATCGGTCAGCCCCAGCATTTT.

This CDR3 is CASSLNRGMGNQPQHF. The DNA of the CDR3 is TGTGCCAGCAGCTTAAACAGGGGGATGGGCAATCAGCCCCAGCATTTT. The chain carries TRBV13 and TRBJ1-5, with 8 bases lining up with TRBD1. V gave up 2 bases and J gave up 2 bases; unmatched junction bases: 5. The CDR3 has 16 residues. Germline V CDR1 and CDR2: PRHDT, FYEKMQ (reference sequence). Together with reference TRBV13 and TRBJ1-5, the CDR3 gives the full variable domain: AAGVIQSPRHLIKEKRETATLKCYPIPRHDTVYWYQQGPGQDPQFLISFYEKMQSDKGSIPDRFSAQQFSDYHSELNMSSLELGDSALYFCASSLNRGMGNQPQHFGDGTRLSIL.

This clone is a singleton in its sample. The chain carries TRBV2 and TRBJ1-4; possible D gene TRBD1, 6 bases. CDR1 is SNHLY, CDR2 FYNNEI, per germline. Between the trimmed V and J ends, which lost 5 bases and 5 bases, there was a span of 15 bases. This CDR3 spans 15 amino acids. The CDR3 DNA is TGTGCCAGCAGTCTAACCGGGACACCGAATGAAAAACTGTTTTTT. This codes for CASSLTGTPNEKLFF.

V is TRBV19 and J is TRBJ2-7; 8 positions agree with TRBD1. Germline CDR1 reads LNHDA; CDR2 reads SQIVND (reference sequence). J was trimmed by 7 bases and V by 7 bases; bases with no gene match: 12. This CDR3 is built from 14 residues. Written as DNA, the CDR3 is TGTGCCAGTAAAGAGTACAGGGGGGCAGGGGAGCAGTACTTC. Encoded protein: CASKEYRGAGEQYF.

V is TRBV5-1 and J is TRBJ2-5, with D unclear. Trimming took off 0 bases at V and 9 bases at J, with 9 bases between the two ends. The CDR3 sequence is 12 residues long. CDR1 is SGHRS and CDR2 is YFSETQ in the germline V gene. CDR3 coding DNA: TGCGCCAGCAGCTTGGACACCCTGGCCCAGTACTTC. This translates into CASSLDTLAQYF.

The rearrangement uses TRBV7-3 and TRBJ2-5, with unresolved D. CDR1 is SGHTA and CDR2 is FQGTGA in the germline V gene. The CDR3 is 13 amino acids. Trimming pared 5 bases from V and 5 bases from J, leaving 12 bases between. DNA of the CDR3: TGTGCCAGCAGCGGATTCGGGTCGGAGACCCAGTACTTC. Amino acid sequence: CASSGFGSETQYF.

The CDR3 is CASSRNLWTGEVDQPQHF. The DNA for the CDR3 is TGTGCCAGCAGTCGAAACCTCTGGACAGGGGAGGTAGACCAGCCCCAGCATTTT. This chain links TRBV2 with TRBJ1-5; 9 bases map to TRBD1. Germline V gene lookup returns CDR1 SNHLY and CDR2 FYNNEI. J lost 7 bases, V lost 5 bases, and 18 bases had no gene match. The CDR3 totals 18 residues.